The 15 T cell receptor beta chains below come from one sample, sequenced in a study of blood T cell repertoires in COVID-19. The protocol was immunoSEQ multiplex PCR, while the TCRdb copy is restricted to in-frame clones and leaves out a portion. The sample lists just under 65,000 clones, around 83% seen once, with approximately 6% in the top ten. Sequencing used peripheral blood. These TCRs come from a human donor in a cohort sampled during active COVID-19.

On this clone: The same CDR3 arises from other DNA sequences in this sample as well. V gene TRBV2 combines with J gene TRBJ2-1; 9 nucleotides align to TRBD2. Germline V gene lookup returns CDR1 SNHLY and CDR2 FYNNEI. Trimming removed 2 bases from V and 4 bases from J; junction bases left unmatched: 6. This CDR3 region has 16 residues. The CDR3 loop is CASSERGTSSYNEQFF. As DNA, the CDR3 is TGTGCCAGCAGTGAAAGGGGGACTAGCTCTTACAATGAGCAGTTCTTC.

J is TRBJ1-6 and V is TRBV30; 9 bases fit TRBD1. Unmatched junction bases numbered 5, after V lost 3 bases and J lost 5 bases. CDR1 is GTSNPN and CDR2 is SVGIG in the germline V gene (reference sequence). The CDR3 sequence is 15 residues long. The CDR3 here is CAWRLRDRDNSPLHF. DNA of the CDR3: TGTGCCTGGAGACTGCGGGACAGGGATAATTCACCCCTCCACTTT.

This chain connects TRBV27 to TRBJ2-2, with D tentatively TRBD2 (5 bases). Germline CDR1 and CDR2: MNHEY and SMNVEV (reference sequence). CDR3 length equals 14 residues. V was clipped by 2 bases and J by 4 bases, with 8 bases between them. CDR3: CASSLRESTGELFF. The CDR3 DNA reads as TGTGCCAGCAGTTTAAGGGAGAGCACCGGGGAGCTGTTTTTT.

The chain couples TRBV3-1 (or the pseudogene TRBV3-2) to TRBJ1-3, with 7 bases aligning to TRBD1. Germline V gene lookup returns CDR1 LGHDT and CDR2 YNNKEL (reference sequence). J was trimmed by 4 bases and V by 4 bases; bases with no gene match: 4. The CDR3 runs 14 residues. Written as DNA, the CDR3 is TGTGCCAGCAGCCCCACAGGGGTCGGAAACACCATATATTTT. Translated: CASSPTGVGNTIYF.

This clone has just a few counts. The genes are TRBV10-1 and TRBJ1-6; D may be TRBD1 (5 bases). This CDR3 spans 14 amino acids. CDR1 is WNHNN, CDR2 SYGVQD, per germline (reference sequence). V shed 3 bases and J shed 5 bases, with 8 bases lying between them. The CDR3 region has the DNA TGCGCCAGCAGTGAAGGGGTCAATAATTCACCCCTCCACTTT. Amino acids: CASSEGVNNSPLHF.

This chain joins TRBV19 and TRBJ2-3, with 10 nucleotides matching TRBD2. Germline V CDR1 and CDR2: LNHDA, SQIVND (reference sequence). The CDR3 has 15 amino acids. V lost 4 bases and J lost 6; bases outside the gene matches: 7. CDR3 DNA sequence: TGTGCCAGTAGTACGACTAGCGGGCAAGCGGATACGCAGTATTTT. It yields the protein CASSTTSGQADTQYF.

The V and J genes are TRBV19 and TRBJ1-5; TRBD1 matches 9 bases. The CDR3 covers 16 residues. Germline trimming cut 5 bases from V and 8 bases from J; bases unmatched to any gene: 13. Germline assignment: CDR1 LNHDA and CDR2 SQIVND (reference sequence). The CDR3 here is CASSAAGQGRREPQHF. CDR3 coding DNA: TGTGCCAGTAGTGCGGCAGGACAGGGGAGAAGGGAGCCCCAGCATTTT. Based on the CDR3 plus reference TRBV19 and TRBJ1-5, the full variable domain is DGGITQSPKYLFRKEGQNVTLSCEQNLNHDAMYWYRQDPGQGLRLIYYSQIVNDFQKGDIAEGYSVSREKKESFPLTVTSAQKNPTAFYLCASSAAGQGRREPQHFGDGTRLSIL.

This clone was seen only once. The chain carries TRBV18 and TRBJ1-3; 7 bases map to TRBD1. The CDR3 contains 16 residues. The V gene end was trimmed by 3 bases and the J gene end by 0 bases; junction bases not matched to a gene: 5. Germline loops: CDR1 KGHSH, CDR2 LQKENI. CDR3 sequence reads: CASSPRQGFSGNTIYF. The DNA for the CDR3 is TGTGCCAGCTCACCCCGACAGGGTTTCTCTGGAAACACCATATATTTT.

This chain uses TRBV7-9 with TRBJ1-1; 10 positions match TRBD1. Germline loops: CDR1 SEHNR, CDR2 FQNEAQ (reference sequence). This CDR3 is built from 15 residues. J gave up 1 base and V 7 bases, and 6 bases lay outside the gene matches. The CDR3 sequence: CASTGTGAGNTEAFF. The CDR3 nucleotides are TGTGCCAGCACGGGGACAGGGGCGGGGAACACTGAAGCTTTCTTT. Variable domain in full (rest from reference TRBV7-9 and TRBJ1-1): DTGVSQNPRHKITKRGQNVTFRCDPISEHNRLYWYRQTLGQGPEFLTYFQNEAQLEKSRLLSDRFSAERPKGSFSTLEIQRTEQGDSAMYLCASTGTGAGNTEAFFGQGTRLTVV.

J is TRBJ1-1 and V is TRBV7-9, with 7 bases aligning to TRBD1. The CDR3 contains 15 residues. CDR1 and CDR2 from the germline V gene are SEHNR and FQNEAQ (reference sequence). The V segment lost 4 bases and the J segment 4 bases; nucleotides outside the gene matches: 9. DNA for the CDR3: TGTGCCAGCAGCTATGGACAGGTATGGGTCACTGAAGCTTTCTTT. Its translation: CASSYGQVWVTEAFF. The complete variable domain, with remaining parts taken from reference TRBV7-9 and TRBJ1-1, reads DTGVSQNPRHKITKRGQNVTFRCDPISEHNRLYWYRQTLGQGPEFLTYFQNEAQLEKSRLLSDRFSAERPKGSFSTLEIQRTEQGDSAMYLCASSYGQVWVTEAFFGQGTRLTVV.

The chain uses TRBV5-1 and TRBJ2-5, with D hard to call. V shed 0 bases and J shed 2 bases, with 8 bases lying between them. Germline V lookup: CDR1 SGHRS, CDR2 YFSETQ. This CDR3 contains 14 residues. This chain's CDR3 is CASSLEVLQETQYF. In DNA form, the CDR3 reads TGCGCCAGCAGCTTGGAGGTACTACAAGAGACCCAGTACTTC.

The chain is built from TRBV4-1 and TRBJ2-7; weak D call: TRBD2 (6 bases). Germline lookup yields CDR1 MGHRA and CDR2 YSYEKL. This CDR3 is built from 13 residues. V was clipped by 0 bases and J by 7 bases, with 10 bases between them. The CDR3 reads CASSQDVGREQYF. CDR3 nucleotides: TGCGCCAGCAGCCAAGACGTAGGGAGGGAGCAGTACTTC.

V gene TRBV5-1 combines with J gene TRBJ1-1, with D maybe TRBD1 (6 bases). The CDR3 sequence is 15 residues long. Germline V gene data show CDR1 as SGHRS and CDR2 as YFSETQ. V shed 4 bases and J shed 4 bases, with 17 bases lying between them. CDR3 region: CASSSTGLSSTEAFF. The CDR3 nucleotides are TGCGCCAGCAGCAGTACAGGGCTTTCTTCCACTGAAGCTTTCTTT.

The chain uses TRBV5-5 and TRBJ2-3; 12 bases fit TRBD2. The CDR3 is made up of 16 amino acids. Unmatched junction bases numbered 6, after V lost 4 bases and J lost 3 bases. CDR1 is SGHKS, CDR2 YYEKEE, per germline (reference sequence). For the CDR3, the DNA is TGTGCCAGCAGCCCTCCTCTAGCGGGAGGGACAGATACGCAGTATTTT. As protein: CASSPPLAGGTDTQYF. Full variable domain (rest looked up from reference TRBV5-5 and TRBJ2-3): DAGVTQSPTHLIKTRGQQVTLRCSPISGHKSVSWYQQVLGQGPQFIFQYYEKEERGRGNFPDRFSARQFPNYSSELNVNALLLGDSALYLCASSPPLAGGTDTQYFGPGTRLTVL.

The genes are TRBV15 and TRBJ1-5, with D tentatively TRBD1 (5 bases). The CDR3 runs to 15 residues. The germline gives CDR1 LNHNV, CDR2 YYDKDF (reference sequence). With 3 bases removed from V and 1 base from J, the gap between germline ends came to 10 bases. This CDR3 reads CATSSAPGSNQPQHF. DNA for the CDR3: TGTGCCACCAGCAGTGCCCCAGGGAGCAATCAGCCCCAGCATTTT.